A single T cell receptor (beta chain) is shown here with its context. This clonotype turned up a few times. Its antigen target is currently unknown. Base qualities are missing; no much larger clone stands one base away. This specimen belongs to a study of T-cell memory formation after mild COVID-19 (dated by TCRdb to about 2021). Background on the whole study: TCR sequence clusters from the two donors were largely donor specific. T-cell clones expanding and contracting after mild COVID-19 in a couple of donors were tracked by longitudinal TCRalpha and TCRbeta repertoire sequencing. The cohort was made up of two young adult volunteers, one female and one male, who were previously healthy.

According to the germline V gene, CDR1 reads SGHRS and CDR2 reads YFSETQ. The CDR3, cysteine through phenylalanine, is 14 amino acids long. Of all the DNA, just the CDR3 is kept, 42 bases in frame from base 1. From V the trimming removes 7 bases and from J it removes 1 base, while the gene matches leave 6 bases of the junction unaccounted for. Study-wide conclusions, independent of this receptor: Only a couple of mild cases were covered in the study, and larger cohorts including severe cases with pre-infection samples were considered necessary. Contracting CD4+ clones were located mainly in the CM and EM memory subsets, whereas CD8+ clones were found to be enriched in EMRA. The detection of some responding clones in pre-infection memory suggests that pre-existing cross-reactive memory T cells joined the SARS-CoV-2 response. Clones contracting from day 15 to 85 had balanced CD4/CD8 phenotypes, while a second wave expanding from day 15 to 37 was biased towards CD4+. The second-wave clones that peaked on day 37 were not confirmed to be SARS-CoV-2 specific.

Sequencing instrument: Illumina NovaSeq 6000. cDNA libraries for TCRalpha and TCRbeta were prepared by 5'RACE using constant-segment primers, with sample barcodes and unique molecular identifiers added. RNA was extracted from every sample with Trizol reagent. Amplification of the libraries took two PCR steps, and the second step added a second sample barcode plus Illumina TruSeq adapters. Sequencing of the libraries was done on an Illumina NovaSeq, producing 2 x 150 bp paired-end reads. Concerning the study's data processing: Reads were demultiplexed and collapsed into UMI-guided consensus sequences with migec v1.2.7. Using mixcr v2.1.11, UMI consensuses were aligned to TRA and TRB V and J templates and then assembled into clonotypes. A clonotype was counted as expanded or contracted only when both edgeR and NoisET called the clonotype significant, with the noise models trained on biological replicates. For edgeR calls, the thresholds were a false discovery rate-adjusted p below 0.01 and a log2 fold-change of 1. PCA with hierarchical clustering of max-normalized trajectories of the 1000 most abundant clonotypes was used as exploratory dynamics analysis. Separately sequenced CD4+ and CD8+ repertoires were used to assign the CD4 or CD8 phenotype of responding clones. TCRdb reanalyzed the raw reads on its own, using fastp at Q25 for trimming and MiXCR for clone calling, and kept in-frame beta chains. Duplicate CDR3 protein sequences are folded into a single record with the most common DNA and genes. TCRdb, not the authors, supplied the V and J calls. This sample lists hundreds of thousands of distinct CDR3 sequences; 18% were detected once. The ten largest make up around 12% of the sample.

Ficoll-Paque density gradient centrifugation was the method used to isolate PBMCs. Specimen: PBMCs or a T cell subset sorted from them (not recorded which). This receptor chain uses TRBV5-1 and TRBJ2-5; TRBD2 fits 8 bases in the junction. This receptor was identified in an adult woman who had mild COVID-19 (a few samples of this study predate the infection). The sample titles of this study are shuffled in the database, so cell type and time point are left out; the donor was told from shared clones. The CDR3: CASYPGGLQETQYF. At the DNA level, the sequence is TGCGCCAGCTACCCGGGGGGGCTCCAAGAGACCCAGTACTTC. This CDR3, with the reference TRBV5-1 and TRBJ2-5 proteins standing in past its ends, gives the full variable domain KAGVTQTPRYLIKTRGQQVTLSCSPISGHRSVSWYQQTPGQGLQFLFEYFSETQRNKGNFPGRFSGRQFSNSRSEMNVSTLELGDSALYLCASYPGGLQETQYFGPGTRLLVL.